These T cell receptor beta chains were read from a single sample in a study of cytomegalovirus exposure and HLA in healthy donors. Sequencing was performed with immunoSEQ multiplex PCR; in TCRdb, only in-frame clones are kept and a portion is missing. This table has some 190,000 clones, roughly 10% appearing once. The material sequenced was PBMCs. The source is a woman younger than 45 in good health and CMV-seropositive. CDR3s include the opening cysteine and the closing phenylalanine or tryptophan. A D gene is named only where the DNA matches it firmly. Only some rows state a clone size, as once, few, many or a class for expanded clones.

CDR3nt	CDR3aa	abundance	j_gene	d_gene	v_gene
TGTGCCAGCAGCTGGGGACAGGGGGGGTTAGATACGCAGTATTTT	CASSWGQGGLDTQYF	few	TRBJ2-3	TRBD1	TRBV6-6
TGTGCCAGCAGTCTACAGGGGGCTCTCGTGAACACTGAAGCTTTCTTT	CASSLQGALVNTEAFF	few	TRBJ1-1	TRBD1	TRBV27
TGTGCCAGCAGCGTCGTTCCTAGCGGGAACAATGAGCAGTTCTTC	CASSVVPSGNNEQFF	-	TRBJ2-1	TRBD2	TRBV9
TGTGCCAGCAGCCTACGGACAGGGAATGAGCAGTTCTTC	CASSLRTGNEQFF	few	TRBJ2-1	TRBD1	TRBV11-3
TGCGCCAGCAGAGAGGACAGGGGTGTCTTCCGGTCGAACATTCAGTACTTC	CASREDRGVFRSNIQYF	-	TRBJ2-4	TRBD1	TRBV5-1
TGCGCCAGTAAAGCAATGCCAGGGTCAAATCAGCCCCAGCATTTT	CASKAMPGSNQPQHF	-	TRBJ1-5	-	TRBV10-2
TGTGCCATCAGTGAGTCGACTTCAGGGGATACGCAGTATTTT	CAISESTSGDTQYF	few	TRBJ2-3	-	TRBV10-3
TGTGCCAGCAGTGCAACAGGGCCTTATGGCTACACCTTC	CASSATGPYGYTF	few	TRBJ1-2	-	TRBV2
TGTGCCAGCAGTTACTCGCGGGGAGGGTATGAAAAACTGTTTTTT	CASSYSRGGYEKLFF	-	TRBJ1-4	-	TRBV6-5
TGTGCCAGCAGTCTTAGGGGGAACGCTGAAGCTTTCTTT	CASSLRGNAEAFF	-	TRBJ1-1	-	TRBV4-2
TGTGCCAGCAGTACGGGAATTTATGAGCAGTTCTTC	CASSTGIYEQFF	-	TRBJ2-1	-	TRBV2
TGTGCCAGCAGTGAATTAGCGGGCCCCTACAATGAGCAGTTCTTC	CASSELAGPYNEQFF	-	TRBJ2-1	TRBD2	TRBV6-1
TGCGCCAGCAGCCCAAGGACAGCAATAGAGAACACTGAAGCTTTCTTT	CASSPRTAIENTEAFF	few	TRBJ1-1	-	TRBV5-1
TGTGCCAGCAGCTTAGGGGGACAGGGGGCCAATTCACCCCTCCACTTT	CASSLGGQGANSPLHF	-	TRBJ1-6	TRBD1	TRBV7-6
TGTGCCAGCAGCCCTACGGGGGGACTAGCGGGAATAGTGGGTATTCAAGAGACCCAGTACTTC	CASSPTGGLAGIVGIQETQYF	few	TRBJ2-5	TRBD2	TRBV4-2
TGCGCCAGCAGCTTATTCCCGCCTGGGGGGGGCGCTTCCTACGAGCAGTACTTC	CASSLFPPGGGASYEQYF	few	TRBJ2-7	-	TRBV5-1
TGTGCCAGCAGCTTTCGAGCGGGAGCGACTCTGGAGACCCAGTACTTC	CASSFRAGATLETQYF	few	TRBJ2-5	TRBD2	TRBV14
TGTGCCAGCAGCTCCTGGGCGAGCGGCCCGAGTTCCTACAATGAGCAGTTCTTC	CASSSWASGPSSYNEQFF	few	TRBJ2-1	-	TRBV7-2
TGTGCCAGTAGTATGGTATGGGACAGCTCCTACAATGAGCAGTTCTTC	CASSMVWDSSYNEQFF	-	TRBJ2-1	TRBD1	TRBV19
TGTGCCAGCAGCGTTGGTGGGGGCCGGGTACGGTATGGCTACACCTTC	CASSVGGGRVRYGYTF	few	TRBJ1-2	-	TRBV9
TGTGCCAGCAGCTCCCGAACAGATGAAAAACTGTTTTTT	CASSSRTDEKLFF	few	TRBJ1-4	-	TRBV5-4
TGCGCCAGCAGCGCACAGGGGGTCTATGGCTACACCTTC	CASSAQGVYGYTF	-	TRBJ1-2	TRBD1	TRBV5-1
TGTGCCAGCTGGATACAGGGGGACACTGAAGCTTTCTTT	CASWIQGDTEAFF	-	TRBJ1-1	TRBD1	TRBV6-5
TGTGCCAGCACCCGGACAGGGGGCGAGGGTCAGCCCCAGCATTTT	CASTRTGGEGQPQHF	-	TRBJ1-5	TRBD1	TRBV6-1
TGTGCCAGCAGCTTGACGGGGACAGGGACCGGAGGCTACACCTTC	CASSLTGTGTGGYTF	few	TRBJ1-2	TRBD1	TRBV7-6
TGTGCCAGAAGCCCAAGACAGAAACCATACGAGCAGTACTTC	CARSPRQKPYEQYF	-	TRBJ2-7	-	TRBV5-3
TGCAGTGTATCCTCCTACAATGAGCAGTTCTTC	CSVSSYNEQFF	once	TRBJ2-1	-	TRBV20-1
TGCGCCAGCAGCCCAGGACACGGGCAAGAGACCCAGTACTTC	CASSPGHGQETQYF	-	TRBJ2-5	-	TRBV5-1